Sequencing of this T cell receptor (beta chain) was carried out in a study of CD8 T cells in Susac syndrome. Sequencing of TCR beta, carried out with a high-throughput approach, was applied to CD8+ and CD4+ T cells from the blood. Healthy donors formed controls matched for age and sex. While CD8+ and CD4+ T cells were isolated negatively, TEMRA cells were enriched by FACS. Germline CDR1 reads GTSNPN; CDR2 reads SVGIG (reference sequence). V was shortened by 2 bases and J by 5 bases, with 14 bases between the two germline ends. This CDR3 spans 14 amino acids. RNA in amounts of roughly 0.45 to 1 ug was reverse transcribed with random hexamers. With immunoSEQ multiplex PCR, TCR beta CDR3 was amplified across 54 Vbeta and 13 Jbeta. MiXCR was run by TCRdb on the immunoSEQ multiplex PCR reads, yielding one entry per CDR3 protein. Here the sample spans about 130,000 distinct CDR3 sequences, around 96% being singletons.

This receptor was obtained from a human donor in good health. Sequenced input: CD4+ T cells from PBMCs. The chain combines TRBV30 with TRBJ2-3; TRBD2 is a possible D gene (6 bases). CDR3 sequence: CAWSYGGGGDTQYF. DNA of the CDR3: TGTGCCTGGAGTTACGGGGGAGGCGGAGATACGCAGTATTTT.